These T cell receptor beta chains were read from a single sample in a study of cytomegalovirus exposure and HLA in healthy donors. Profiling relied on immunoSEQ multiplex PCR, and the TCRdb table lists in-frame clones only, not all of them. Of about 60,000 clones detected, 70% to 85% appear once; the ten largest clones hold approximately 3.4%. Sequencing was carried out using PBMCs. The receptor set was obtained from a woman in her 40s in good health and CMV-seropositive. CDR3s include the opening cysteine and the closing phenylalanine or tryptophan. A D gene is named only where the DNA matches it firmly.

d_gene: .; v_gene: TRBV30; CDR3aa: CAWSGQGNQPQHF
d_gene: TRBD1; v_gene: TRBV30; CDR3aa: CAWSTGTGATEAFF
d_gene: .; v_gene: TRBV30; CDR3aa: CAWRRQGSYGYTF
d_gene: .; v_gene: TRBV5-8; CDR3aa: CASSLVQGSYNEQFF
d_gene: TRBD2; v_gene: TRBV19; CDR3aa: CASSITSGGMNTGELFF
d_gene: .; v_gene: TRBV4-1; CDR3aa: CASSPNPLALSTDTQYF
d_gene: .; v_gene: TRBV20-1; CDR3aa: CSAISRTEAFF
d_gene: TRBD1; v_gene: TRBV7-2; CDR3aa: CASSSSGTGISEKLFF
d_gene: TRBD2; v_gene: TRBV25-1; CDR3aa: CASSVRRGLAGGREQFF
d_gene: TRBD1; v_gene: TRBV5-1; CDR3aa: CASSSRGHGDTEAFF
d_gene: TRBD1; v_gene: TRBV5-1; CDR3aa: CASSLGDRMNTEAFF
d_gene: .; v_gene: TRBV9; CDR3aa: CASSVTAAHNQPQHF
d_gene: .; v_gene: TRBV30; CDR3aa: CAWRVGGIGEKLFF
d_gene: .; v_gene: TRBV4-1; CDR3aa: CASSNGAGNTIYF
d_gene: TRBD1; v_gene: TRBV5-1; CDR3aa: CASSLGGTGTGRINEQFF
d_gene: .; v_gene: TRBV28; CDR3aa: CASSSQRVKQFF